This record looks at one T cell receptor beta chain sequence and its context. V was trimmed by 5 bases and J by 0 bases, leaving 14 bases between them. Germline CDR1 is MDHEN and CDR2 is SYDVKM. This CDR3 has 15 amino acids. This sample is drawn from a study of technical replicates of blood from a handful of donors. This table comes from immunoSEQ multiplex PCR, and its TCRdb copy is limited to in-frame clones, with some not included. The table has 87,000 or so clones, about 92% seen once. Sequencing used T cells isolated from PBMCs. This sequence originates from a human donor in good health. J is TRBJ2-7 and V is TRBV28, with D possibly being TRBD1 (6 bases). The CDR3 sequence is CASSPRGSNSYEQYF. Written as DNA, the CDR3 is TGTGCCAGCAGTCCCAGGGGCAGTAACTCCTACGAGCAGTACTTC.